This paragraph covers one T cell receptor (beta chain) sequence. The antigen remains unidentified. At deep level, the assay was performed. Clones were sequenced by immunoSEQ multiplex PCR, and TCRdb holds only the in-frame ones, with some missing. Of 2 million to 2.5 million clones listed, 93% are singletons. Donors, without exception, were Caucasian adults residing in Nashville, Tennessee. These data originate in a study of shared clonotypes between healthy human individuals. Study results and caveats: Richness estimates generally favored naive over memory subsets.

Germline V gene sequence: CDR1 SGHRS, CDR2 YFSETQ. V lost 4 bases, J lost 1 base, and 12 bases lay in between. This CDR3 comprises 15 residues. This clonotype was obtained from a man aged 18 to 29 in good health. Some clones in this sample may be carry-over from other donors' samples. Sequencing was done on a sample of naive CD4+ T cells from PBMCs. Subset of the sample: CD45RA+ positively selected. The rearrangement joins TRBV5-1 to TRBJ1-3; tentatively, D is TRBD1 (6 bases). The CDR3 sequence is CASSLDRQSGNTIYF. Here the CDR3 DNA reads TGCGCCAGCAGCCTAGACAGGCAATCTGGAAACACCATATATTTT.